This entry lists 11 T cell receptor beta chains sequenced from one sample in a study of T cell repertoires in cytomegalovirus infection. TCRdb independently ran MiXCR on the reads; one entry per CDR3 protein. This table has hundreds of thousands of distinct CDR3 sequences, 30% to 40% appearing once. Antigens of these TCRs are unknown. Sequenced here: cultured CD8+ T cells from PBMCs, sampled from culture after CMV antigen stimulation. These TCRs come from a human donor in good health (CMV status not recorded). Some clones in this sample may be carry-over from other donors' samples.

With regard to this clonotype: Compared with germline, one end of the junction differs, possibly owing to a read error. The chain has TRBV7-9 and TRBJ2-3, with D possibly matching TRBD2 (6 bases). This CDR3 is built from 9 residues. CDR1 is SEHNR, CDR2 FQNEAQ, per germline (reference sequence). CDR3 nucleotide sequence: TGTGCCAGCAGCCCGGGACTGCTTTTT. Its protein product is CASSPGLLF. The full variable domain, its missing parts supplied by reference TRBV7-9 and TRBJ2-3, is DTGVSQNPRHKITKRGQNVTFRCDPISEHNRLYWYRQTLGQGPEFLTYFQNEAQLEKSRLLSDRFSAERPKGSFSTLEIQRTEQGDSAMYLCASSPGLLFGPGTRLTVL.

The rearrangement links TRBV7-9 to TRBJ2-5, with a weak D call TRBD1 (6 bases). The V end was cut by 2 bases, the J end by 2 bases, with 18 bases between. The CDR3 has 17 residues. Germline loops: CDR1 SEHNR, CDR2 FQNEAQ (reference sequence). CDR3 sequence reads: CASSLPEGTNNQETQYF. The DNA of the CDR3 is TGTGCCAGCAGCTTACCCGAAGGGACAAATAATCAAGAGACCCAGTACTTC.

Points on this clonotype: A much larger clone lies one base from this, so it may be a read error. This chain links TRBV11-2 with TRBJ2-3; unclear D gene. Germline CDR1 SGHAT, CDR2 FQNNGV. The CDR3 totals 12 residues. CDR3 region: CASSLRPDAQYF. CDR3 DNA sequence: TGTGCCAGCAGCTTAAGGCCAGATGCGCAGTATTTT.

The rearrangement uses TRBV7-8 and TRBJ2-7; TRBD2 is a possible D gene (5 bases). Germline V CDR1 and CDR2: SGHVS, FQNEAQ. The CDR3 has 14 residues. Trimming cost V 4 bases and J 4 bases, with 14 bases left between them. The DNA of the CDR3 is TGTGCCAGCAGCTCCGACCGAGGGCGATACGAGCAGTACGTC. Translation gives CASSSDRGRYEQYV.

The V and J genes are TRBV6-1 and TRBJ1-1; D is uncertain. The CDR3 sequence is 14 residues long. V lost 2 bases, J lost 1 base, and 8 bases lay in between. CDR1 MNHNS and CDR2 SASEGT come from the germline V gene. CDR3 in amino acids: CASSEFYQNTEAFF. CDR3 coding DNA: TGTGCCAGCAGTGAATTCTACCAGAACACTGAAGCTTTCTTT.

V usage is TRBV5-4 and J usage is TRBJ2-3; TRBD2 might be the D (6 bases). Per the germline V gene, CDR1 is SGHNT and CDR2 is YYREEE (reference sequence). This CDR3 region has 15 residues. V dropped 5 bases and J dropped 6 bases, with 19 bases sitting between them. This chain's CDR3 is CASRRPVGEVDTQYF. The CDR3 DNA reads TGTGCCAGCAGGCGACCAGTGGGGGAGGTGGATACGCAGTATTTT.

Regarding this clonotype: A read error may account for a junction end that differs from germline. The CDR3 DNA sequence: TGTGCCAACAGTGCGTTAGTTTGGAACTATGGCTACACCTTC. It yields the protein CANSALVWNYGYTF. The chain employs TRBV2 and TRBJ1-2; D unclear. Looked up from germline, CDR1 is SNHLY and CDR2 is FYNNEI. This CDR3 contains 14 residues.

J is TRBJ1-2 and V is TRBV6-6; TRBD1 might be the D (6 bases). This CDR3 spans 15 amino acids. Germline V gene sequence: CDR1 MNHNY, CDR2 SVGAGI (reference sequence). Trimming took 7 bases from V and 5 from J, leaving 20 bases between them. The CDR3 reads CASTSGSGQLYGYTF. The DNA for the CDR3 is TGTGCCAGCACCTCCGGGTCGGGACAACTATATGGCTACACCTTC.

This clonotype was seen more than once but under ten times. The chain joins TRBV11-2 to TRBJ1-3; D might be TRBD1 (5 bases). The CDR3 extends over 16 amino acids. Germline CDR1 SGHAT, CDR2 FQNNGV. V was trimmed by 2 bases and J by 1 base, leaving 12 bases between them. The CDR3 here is CASSLWTRLSGNTIYF. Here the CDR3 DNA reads TGTGCCAGCAGCTTATGGACACGACTTTCTGGAAACACCATATATTTT. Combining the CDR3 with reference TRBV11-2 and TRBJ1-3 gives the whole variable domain EAGVAQSPRYKIIEKRQSVAFWCNPISGHATLYWYQQILGQGPKLLIQFQNNGVVDDSQLPKDRFSAERLKGVDSTLKIQPAKLEDSAVYLCASSLWTRLSGNTIYFGEGSWLTVV.

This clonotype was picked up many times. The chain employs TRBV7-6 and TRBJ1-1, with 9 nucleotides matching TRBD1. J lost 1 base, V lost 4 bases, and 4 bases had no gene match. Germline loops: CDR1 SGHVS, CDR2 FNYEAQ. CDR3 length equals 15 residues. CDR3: CASSSGQGSNTEAFF. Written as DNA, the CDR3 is TGTGCCAGCAGCTCAGGACAGGGGTCGAACACTGAAGCTTTCTTT.

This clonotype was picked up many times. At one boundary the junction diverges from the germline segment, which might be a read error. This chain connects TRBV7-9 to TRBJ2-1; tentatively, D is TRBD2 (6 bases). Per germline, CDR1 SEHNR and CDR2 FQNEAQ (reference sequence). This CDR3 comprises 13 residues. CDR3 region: CASSLELANEQFF. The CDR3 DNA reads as TGTGCCAGCAGTTTAGAACTAGCAAATGAGCAGTTCTTC.